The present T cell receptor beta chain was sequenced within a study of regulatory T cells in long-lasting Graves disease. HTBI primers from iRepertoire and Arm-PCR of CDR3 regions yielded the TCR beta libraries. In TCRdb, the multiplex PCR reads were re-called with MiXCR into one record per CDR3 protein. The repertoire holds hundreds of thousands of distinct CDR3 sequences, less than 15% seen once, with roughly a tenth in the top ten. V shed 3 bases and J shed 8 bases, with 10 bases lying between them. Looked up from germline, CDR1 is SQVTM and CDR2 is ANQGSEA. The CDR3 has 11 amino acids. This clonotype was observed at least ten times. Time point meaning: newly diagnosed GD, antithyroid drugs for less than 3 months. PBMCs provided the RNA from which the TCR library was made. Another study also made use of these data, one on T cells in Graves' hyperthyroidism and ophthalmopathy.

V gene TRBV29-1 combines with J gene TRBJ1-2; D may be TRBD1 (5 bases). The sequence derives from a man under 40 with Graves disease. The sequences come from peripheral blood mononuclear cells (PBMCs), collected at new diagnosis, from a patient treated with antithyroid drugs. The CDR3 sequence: CSVDGAGGYTF. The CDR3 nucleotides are TGCAGCGTTGACGGGGCCGGAGGCTACACCTTC.